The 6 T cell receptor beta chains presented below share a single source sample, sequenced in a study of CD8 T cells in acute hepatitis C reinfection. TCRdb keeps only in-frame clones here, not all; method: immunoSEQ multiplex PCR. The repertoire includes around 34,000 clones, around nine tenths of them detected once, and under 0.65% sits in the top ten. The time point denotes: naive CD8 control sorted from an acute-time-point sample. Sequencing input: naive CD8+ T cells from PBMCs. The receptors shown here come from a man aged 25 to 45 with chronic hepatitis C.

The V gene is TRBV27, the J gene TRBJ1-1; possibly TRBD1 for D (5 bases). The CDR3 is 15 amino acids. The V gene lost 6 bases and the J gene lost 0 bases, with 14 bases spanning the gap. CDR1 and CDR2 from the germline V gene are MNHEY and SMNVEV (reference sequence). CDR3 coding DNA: TGTGCCAGCAGCCCAGTTGGGGCCGTGAACACTGAAGCTTTCTTT. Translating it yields CASSPVGAVNTEAFF.

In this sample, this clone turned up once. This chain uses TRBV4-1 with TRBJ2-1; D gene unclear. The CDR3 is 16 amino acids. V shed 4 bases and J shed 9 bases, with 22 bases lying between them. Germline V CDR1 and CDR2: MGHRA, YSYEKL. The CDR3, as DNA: TGCGCCAGCAGCCTCCCCCCGCTCGAAGCCGAGGCTGAGCAGTTCTTC. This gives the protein CASSLPPLEAEAEQFF.

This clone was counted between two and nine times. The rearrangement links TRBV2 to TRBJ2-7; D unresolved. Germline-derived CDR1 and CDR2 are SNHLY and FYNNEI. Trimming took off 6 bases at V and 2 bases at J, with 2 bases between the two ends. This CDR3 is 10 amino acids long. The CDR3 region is CASRAYEQYF. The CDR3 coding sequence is TGTGCCAGCAGGGCCTACGAGCAGTACTTC.

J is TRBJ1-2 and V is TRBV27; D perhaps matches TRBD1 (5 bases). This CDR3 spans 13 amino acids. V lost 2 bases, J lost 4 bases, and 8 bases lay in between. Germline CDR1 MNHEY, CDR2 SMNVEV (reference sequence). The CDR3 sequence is CASSLQGTYGYTF. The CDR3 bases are TGTGCCAGCAGTTTACAGGGTACCTATGGCTACACCTTC.

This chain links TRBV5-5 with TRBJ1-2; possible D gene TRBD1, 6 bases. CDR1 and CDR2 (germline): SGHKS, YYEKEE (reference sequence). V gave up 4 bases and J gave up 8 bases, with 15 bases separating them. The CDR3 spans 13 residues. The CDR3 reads CASSLQGTLGYTF. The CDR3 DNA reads TGTGCCAGCAGCCTTCAGGGGACGCTCGGCTACACCTTC.

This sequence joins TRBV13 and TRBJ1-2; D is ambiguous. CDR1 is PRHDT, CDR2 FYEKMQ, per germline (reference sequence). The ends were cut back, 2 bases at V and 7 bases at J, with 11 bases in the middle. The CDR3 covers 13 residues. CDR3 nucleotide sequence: TGTGCCAGCAGCTTATCGGGGTTTGCTGGCTACACCTTC. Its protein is CASSLSGFAGYTF.